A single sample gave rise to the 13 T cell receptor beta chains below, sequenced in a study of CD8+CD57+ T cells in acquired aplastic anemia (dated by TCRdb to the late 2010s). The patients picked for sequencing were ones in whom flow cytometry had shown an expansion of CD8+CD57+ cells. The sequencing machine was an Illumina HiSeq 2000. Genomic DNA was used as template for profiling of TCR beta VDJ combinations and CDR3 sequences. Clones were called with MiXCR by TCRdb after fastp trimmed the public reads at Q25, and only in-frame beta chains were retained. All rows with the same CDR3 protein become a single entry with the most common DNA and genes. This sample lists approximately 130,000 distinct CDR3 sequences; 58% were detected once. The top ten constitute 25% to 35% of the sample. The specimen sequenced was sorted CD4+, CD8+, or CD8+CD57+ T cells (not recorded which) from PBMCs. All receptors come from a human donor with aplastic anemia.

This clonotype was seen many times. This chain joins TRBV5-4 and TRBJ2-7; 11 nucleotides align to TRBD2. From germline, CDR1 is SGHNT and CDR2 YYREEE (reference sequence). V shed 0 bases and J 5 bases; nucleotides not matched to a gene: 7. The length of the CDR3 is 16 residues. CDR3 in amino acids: CASSLGLAGFRDEQYF. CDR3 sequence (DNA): TGTGCCAGCAGCTTGGGACTAGCGGGATTCAGGGACGAGCAGTACTTC.

CDR3 residues: CATEREGTQYF. The CDR3 DNA is TGCGCCACCGAGCGGGAGGGTACGCAGTATTTT. The chain joins TRBV10-1 to TRBJ2-3, with TRBD2 matching over 10 bases. V shed 10 bases, J shed 8 bases, and the junction held 3 bases outside the gene matches. Germline CDR1 and CDR2: WNHNN and SYGVQD (reference sequence). The CDR3 covers 11 residues.

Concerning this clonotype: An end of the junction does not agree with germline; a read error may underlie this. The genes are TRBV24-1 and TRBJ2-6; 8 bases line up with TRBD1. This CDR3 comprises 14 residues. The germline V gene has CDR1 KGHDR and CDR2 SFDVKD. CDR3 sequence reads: CATSDPDRANVLTF. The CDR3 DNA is TGTGCCACCAGTGACCCGGACAGGGCAAACGTCCTGACTTTC.

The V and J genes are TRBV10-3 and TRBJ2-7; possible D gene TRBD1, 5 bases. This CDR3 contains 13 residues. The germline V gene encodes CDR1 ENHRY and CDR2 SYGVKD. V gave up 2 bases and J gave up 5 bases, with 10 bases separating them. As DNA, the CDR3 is TGTGCCATCAGTGAGGCCAGGGTCCACGAGCAGTACTTC. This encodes CAISEARVHEQYF.

The CDR3 protein is CASRDRTATSSGNTIYF. DNA for the CDR3: TGTGCCTCCCGGGACAGGACTGCCACCAGCTCTGGAAACACCATATATTTT. The chain carries TRBV10-3 and TRBJ1-3, with 8 bases matching TRBD1. There are 17 residues in the CDR3. The V and J ends lost 11 bases and 0 bases, in that order; junction bases with no gene match: 15. Germline V gene data show CDR1 as ENHRY and CDR2 as SYGVKD.

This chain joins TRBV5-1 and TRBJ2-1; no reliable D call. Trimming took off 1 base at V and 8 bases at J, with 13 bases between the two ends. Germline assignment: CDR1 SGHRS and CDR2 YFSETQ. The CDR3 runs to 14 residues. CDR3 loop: CASSLKGSLDEQFF. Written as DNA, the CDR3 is TGCGCCAGCAGCTTGAAGGGAAGCTTGGATGAGCAGTTCTTC.

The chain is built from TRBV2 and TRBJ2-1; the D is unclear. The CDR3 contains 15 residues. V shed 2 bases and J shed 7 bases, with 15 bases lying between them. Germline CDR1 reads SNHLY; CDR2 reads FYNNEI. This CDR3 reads CASSEWGRATNEQFF. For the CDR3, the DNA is TGTGCCAGCAGTGAATGGGGAAGGGCAACTAATGAGCAGTTCTTC.

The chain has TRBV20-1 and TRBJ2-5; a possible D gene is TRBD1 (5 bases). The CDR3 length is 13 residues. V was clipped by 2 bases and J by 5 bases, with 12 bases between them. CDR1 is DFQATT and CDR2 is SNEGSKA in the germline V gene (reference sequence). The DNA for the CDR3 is TGCAGTGCTAGAATGGCAGGGTACGAGACCCAGTACTTC. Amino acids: CSARMAGYETQYF.

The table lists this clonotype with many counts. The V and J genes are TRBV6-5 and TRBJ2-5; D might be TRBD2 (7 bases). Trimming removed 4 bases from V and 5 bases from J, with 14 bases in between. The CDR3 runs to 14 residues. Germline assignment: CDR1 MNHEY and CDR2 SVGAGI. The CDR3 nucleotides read TGTGCCAGCAGTTTCCGTGGGGGGGCGGAGACCCAGTACTTC. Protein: CASSFRGGAETQYF.

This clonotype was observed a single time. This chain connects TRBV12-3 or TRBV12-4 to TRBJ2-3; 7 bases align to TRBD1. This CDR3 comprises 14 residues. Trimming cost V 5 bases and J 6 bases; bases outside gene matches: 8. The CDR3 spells CASSPGQNRDTQYF. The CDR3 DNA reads TGTGCCAGCAGTCCGGGACAGAATAGGGATACGCAGTATTTT.

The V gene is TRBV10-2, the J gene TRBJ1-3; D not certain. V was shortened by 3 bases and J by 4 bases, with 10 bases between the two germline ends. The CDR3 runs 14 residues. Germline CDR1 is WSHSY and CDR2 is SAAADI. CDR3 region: CASSELRVGNTIYF. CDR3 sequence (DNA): TGCGCCAGCAGTGAATTAAGGGTGGGAAACACCATATATTTT.

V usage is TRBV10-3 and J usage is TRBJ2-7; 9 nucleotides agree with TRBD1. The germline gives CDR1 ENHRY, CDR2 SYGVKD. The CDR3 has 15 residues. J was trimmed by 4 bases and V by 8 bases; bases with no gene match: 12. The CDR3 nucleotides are TGTGCCATCGTAAACCCGGGACAGGGAAAATACGAGCAGTACTTC. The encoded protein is CAIVNPGQGKYEQYF.

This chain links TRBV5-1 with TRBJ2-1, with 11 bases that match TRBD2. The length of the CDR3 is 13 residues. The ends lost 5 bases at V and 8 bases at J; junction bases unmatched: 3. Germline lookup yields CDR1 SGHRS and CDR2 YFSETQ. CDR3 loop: CASSSGGAHEQFF. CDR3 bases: TGCGCCAGCAGTAGCGGGGGGGCCCATGAGCAGTTCTTC. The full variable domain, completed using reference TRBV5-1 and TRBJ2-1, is KAGVTQTPRYLIKTRGQQVTLSCSPISGHRSVSWYQQTPGQGLQFLFEYFSETQRNKGNFPGRFSGRQFSNSRSEMNVSTLELGDSALYLCASSSGGAHEQFFGPGTRLTVL.